This T cell receptor (beta chain) emerged from a study of cytomegalovirus exposure and HLA in healthy donors. Regarding the study as a whole: Among TCR beta chains, those listed as cytomegalovirus-associated numbered over 150.

The data were produced by immunoSEQ multiplex PCR, yet TCRdb's version contains in-frame clones alone and is incomplete. The repertoire holds 230,000 or so clones, with 88% as singletons. Worth noting for this clone: Its antigen is still unknown.

The sequence was collected from a young woman in good health and CMV-seronegative. The sample comprised PBMCs.

In DNA form, the CDR3 reads TGCAGCGCGGCCGCGGGGGGTGAAGCTTTCTTT. It specifies CSAAAGGEAFF. The chain has TRBV29-1 and TRBJ1-1, with D possibly TRBD1 on 5 matching bases. The V and J ends lost 7 bases and 7 bases respectively, with 13 bases between them. Germline V gene lookup returns CDR1 SQVTM and CDR2 ANQGSEA. The CDR3 is made up of 11 amino acids.